The 4 T cell receptor beta chains reported below all come from one sample, sequenced in a study of beta chain features in type 1 diabetes (dated by TCRdb to 2016 to 2018). The library was produced with the immunoSEQ multiplex PCR assay. The entire amount of isolated RNA was reverse transcribed using the High Capacity cDNA Reverse Transcription Kit, so the sequenced TCRB transcripts were expressed ones. TCRdb re-hosts the immuneACCESS table, in-frame sequences only. Its copies lack some clones; in the studies checked, an unresolved V gene accounts for under half of them, and the cause for the rest is not known. This sample comprises fewer than 250,000 clones, 9.6% of them detected only once. Of the sample, about 0.037% falls within the top ten clones. The sequencing input was naive CD4+ T cells from blood. The cell subset or site label, as the study defines it: true naive CD4+ T cells. The receptors were gathered from a woman younger than 30 in good health.

This clone has just a few counts. J is TRBJ1-5 and V is TRBV27; no firm D call. V was cut by 2 bases and J by 5 bases, with 7 bases left in between. The CDR3 runs to 13 residues. CDR1 is MNHEY, CDR2 SMNVEV, per germline (reference sequence). The CDR3 DNA follows: TGTGCCAGCAGTTTAGTGAGATATCAGCCCCAGCATTTT. Translated: CASSLVRYQPQHF.

This clone has a handful of counts. The chain has TRBV27 and TRBJ2-1, with TRBD2 identical over 10 bases. The CDR3 consists of 17 residues. J was trimmed by 4 bases and V by 6 bases; bases with no gene match: 12. The germline CDR1 and CDR2 sequences are MNHEY and SMNVEV (reference sequence). For the CDR3, the DNA is TGTGCCAGCAGAAGAGCGGGAGGGCCGAGACCGTACAATGAGCAGTTCTTC. Translated: CASRRAGGPRPYNEQFF.

The rearrangement joins TRBV5-1 to TRBJ2-2; 7 bases match TRBD1. The CDR3 is 16 amino acids. Germline loops: CDR1 SGHRS, CDR2 YFSETQ. Trimming cost V 4 bases and J 6 bases; bases outside gene matches: 12. In DNA, the CDR3 is TGCGCCAGCAGCCCAACGACAGGGACAACTCCCGGGGAGCTGTTTTTT. Translating gives CASSPTTGTTPGELFF.

There are a few counts of this clone. The chain couples TRBV9 to TRBJ2-1, with D maybe TRBD2 (5 bases). Per the germline V gene, CDR1 is SGDLS and CDR2 is YYNGEE. The V end was cut by 0 bases, the J end by 0 bases, with 25 bases between. This CDR3 is 21 amino acids long. Here the CDR3 reads CASSVGVEIAPLQSSYNEQFF. As DNA, the CDR3 is TGTGCCAGCAGCGTAGGAGTGGAGATAGCGCCCCTACAGAGCTCCTACAATGAGCAGTTCTTC.